This T cell receptor beta chain was identified during a study of blood T cell repertoires in COVID-19. In the study overall: Samples came from the United States, Italy and Spain, spanning acute and convalescent COVID-19. PBMCs, B-cell-depleted T cells, or T cells were the source of the cDNA or gDNA that made up the material.

The CDR3 is made up of 16 amino acids. Trimming shortened V by 2 bases and J by 8 bases, and 18 bases separated the two germline ends. Germline lookup yields CDR1 MDHEN and CDR2 SYDVKM. Original processing notes: Reference gene primer amplification yielded estimated nucleated cell counts. The repertoire was sequenced with immunoSEQ multiplex PCR; TCRdb's copy has only in-frame clones and lacks some. V and J calls and clone size are copied from that table; D and trimming were computed from the DNA. The sample records roughly 220,000 clones, approximately 86% being singletons. Everyone who took part was roughly 18 to 89 years old, and they came from fewer than 25 US areas.

The TCR originated in a woman in her forties or fifties with acute COVID-19. This chain connects TRBV28 to TRBJ2-2; D gene uncertain. The sequenced material came from PBMCs or T cells enriched from blood (not recorded which). CDR3 in amino acids: CASSLGQYVVRGELFF. Written as DNA, the CDR3 is TGTGCCAGCAGTTTAGGGCAGTATGTCGTCAGAGGGGAGCTGTTTTTT.